This T cell receptor (beta chain) was obtained from a study of blood T cells in healthy people across ages. Caucasian, healthy and from Russia, the donors were aged between about 6 and 90. Together with a sample-barcoded 5' primer, a J-beta primer mix was included in a second PCR lasting roughly 6 to 12 cycles. TCRdb passed the 5' RACE reads through MiXCR, listing each CDR3 protein once. The sample holds under 800,000 distinct CDR3 sequences, roughly two fifths seen once. The study, taken as a whole, reports: Roughly linear age-related decline in beta diversity appeared, significant by age 40.

V lost 0 bases, J lost 6 bases, and 19 bases lay in between. This CDR3 is built from 17 residues. Germline V gene data show CDR1 as SGHAT and CDR2 as FQNNGV. Of note for this clonotype: Its specificity is not known.

The sample comprised blood. This receptor was identified in a woman between 55 and 75 years old in good health. The chain joins TRBV11-2 to TRBJ2-3; the D gene could be TRBD1 or TRBD2 (5 bases each). This CDR3 reads CASSLEASRPWGDTQYF. CDR3 coding DNA: TGTGCCAGCAGCTTAGAGGCTAGCCGACCCTGGGGGGATACGCAGTATTTT.